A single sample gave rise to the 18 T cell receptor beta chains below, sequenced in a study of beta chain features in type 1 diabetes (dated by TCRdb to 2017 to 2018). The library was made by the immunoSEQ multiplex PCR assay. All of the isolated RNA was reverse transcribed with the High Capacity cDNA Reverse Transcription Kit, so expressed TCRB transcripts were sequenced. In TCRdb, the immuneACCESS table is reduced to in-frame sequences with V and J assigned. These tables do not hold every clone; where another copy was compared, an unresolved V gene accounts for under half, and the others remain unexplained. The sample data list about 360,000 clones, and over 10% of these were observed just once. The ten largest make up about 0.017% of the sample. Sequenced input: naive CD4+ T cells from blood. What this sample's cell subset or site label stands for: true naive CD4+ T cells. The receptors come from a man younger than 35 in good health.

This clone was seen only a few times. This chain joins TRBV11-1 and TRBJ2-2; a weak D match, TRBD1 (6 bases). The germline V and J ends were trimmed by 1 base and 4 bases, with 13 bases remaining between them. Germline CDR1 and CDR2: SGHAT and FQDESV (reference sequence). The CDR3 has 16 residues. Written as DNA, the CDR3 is TGTGCCAGCAGCTTAGAGTTGTCAGGGGTCACCGGGGAGCTGTTTTTT. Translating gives CASSLELSGVTGELFF.

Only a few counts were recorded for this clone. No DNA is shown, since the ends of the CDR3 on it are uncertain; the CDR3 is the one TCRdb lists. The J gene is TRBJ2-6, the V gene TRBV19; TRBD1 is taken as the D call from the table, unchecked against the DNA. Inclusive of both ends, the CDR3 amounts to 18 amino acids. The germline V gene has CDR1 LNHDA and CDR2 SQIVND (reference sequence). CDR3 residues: CASSISGQGGSGANVLTF.

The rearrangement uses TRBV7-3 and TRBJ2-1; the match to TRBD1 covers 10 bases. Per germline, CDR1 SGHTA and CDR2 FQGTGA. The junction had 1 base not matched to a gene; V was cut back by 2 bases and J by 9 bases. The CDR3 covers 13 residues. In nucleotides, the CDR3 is TGTGCCAGCAGCTTAGGGACAGGGGCTGAGCAGTTCTTC. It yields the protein CASSLGTGAEQFF.

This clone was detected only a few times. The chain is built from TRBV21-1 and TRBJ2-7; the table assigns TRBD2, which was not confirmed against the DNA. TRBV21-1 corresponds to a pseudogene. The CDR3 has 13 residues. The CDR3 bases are TGTGCCAGCAGCAAAACGGGGGTTCACGAGCAGTACTTC. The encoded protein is CASSKTGVHEQYF.

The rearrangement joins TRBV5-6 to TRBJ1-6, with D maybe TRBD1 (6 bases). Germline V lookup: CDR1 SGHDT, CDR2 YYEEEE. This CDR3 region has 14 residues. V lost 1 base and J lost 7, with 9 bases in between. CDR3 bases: TGTGCCAGCAGCTTGTTTCAGGGGAATTCACCCCTCCACTTT. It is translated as CASSLFQGNSPLHF.

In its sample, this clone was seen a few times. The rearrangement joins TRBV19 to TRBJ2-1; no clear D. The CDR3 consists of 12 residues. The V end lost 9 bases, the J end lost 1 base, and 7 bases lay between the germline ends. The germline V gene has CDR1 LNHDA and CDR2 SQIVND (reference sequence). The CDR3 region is CASIDSYNEQFF. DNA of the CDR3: TGTGCCAGCATAGATTCCTACAATGAGCAGTTCTTC.

The CDR3 DNA follows: TGTGCCAGCAGCTTCCTCTCTAGCCCCACGGGCAAGGACTACGAGCAGTACTTC. Residues: CASSFLSSPTGKDYEQYF. The chain is built from TRBV7-9 and TRBJ2-7; perhaps TRBD2 as D (5 bases). The CDR3 runs 18 residues. V shed 3 bases and J shed 3 bases, with 24 bases lying between them. CDR1 is SEHNR and CDR2 is FQNEAQ in the germline V gene (reference sequence).

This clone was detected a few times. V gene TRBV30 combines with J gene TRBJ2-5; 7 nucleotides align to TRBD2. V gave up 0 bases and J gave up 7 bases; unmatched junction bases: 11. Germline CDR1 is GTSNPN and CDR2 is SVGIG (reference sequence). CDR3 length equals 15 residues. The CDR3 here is CAWSVRGLAAMTQYF. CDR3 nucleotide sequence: TGTGCCTGGAGTGTACGCGGGCTAGCGGCCATGACCCAGTACTTC.

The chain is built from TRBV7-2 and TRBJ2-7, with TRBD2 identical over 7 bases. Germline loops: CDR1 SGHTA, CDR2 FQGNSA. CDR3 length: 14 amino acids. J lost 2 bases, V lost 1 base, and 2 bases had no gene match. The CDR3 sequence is CASSLDAGAYEQYF. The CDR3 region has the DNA TGTGCCAGCAGCTTAGACGCGGGGGCCTACGAGCAGTACTTC.

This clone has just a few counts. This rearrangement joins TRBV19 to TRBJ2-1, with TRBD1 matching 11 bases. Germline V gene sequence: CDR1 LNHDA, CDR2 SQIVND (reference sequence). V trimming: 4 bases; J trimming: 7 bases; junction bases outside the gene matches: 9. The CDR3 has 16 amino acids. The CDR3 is CASSKSGTGGRNEQFF. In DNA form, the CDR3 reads TGTGCCAGTAGTAAATCCGGGACAGGGGGTCGGAATGAGCAGTTCTTC.

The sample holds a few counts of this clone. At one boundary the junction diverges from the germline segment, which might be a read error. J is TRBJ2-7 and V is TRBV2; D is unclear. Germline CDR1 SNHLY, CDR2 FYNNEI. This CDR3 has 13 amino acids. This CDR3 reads CANSGTSSYEQYF. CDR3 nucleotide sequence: TGTGCCAACAGTGGAACGAGCTCCTACGAGCAGTACTTC.

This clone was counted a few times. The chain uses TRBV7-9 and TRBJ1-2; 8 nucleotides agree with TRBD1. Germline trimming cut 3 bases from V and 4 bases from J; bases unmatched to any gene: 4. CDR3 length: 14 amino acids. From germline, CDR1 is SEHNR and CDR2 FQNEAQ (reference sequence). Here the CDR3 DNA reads TGTGCCAGCAGCTTCCGACAGGGGATCTATGGCTACACCTTC. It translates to CASSFRQGIYGYTF.

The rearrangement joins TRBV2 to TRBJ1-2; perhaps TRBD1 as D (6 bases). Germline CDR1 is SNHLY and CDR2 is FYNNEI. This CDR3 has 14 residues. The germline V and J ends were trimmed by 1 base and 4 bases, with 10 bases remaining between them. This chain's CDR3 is CASSEEGVGYGYTF. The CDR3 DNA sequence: TGTGCCAGCAGTGAAGAGGGGGTTGGCTATGGCTACACCTTC.

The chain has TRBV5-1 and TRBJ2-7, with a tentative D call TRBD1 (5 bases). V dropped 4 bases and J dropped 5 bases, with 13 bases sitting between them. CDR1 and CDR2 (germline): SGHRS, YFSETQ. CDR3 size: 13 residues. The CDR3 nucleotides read TGCGCCAGCAGCGCTCAGGGAATGAACGAGCAGTACTTC. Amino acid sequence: CASSAQGMNEQYF.

As DNA, the CDR3 is TGTGCCAGCAGCCAAGGACTAGCGGGAGGTTTAGAGACCCAGTACTTC. Encoded protein: CASSQGLAGGLETQYF. The V call is TRBV4-2, the J call TRBJ2-5, with 13 bases lining up with TRBD2. Germline assignment: CDR1 LGHNA and CDR2 YNFKEQ. This CDR3 comprises 16 residues. The trim removed 1 base at V and 4 bases at J, leaving 3 bases unmatched.

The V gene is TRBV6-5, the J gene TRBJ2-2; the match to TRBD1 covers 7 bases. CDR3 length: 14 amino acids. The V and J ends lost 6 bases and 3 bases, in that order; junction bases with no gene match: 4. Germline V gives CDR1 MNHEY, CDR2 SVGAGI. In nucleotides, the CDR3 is TGTGCCAGCAGCTACAGGGGATACACCGGGGAGCTGTTTTTT. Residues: CASSYRGYTGELFF.

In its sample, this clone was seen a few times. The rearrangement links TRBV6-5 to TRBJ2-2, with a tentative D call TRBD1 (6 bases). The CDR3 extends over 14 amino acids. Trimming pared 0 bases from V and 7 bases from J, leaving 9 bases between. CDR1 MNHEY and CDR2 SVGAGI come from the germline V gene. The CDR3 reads CASSYSRGNGELFF. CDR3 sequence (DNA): TGTGCCAGCAGTTACTCGAGGGGGAACGGGGAGCTGTTTTTT.

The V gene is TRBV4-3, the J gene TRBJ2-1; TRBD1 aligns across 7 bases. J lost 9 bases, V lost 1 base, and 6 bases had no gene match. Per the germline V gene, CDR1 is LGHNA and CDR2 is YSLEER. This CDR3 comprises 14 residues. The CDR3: CASSQGQGIGEQFF. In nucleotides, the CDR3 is TGCGCCAGCAGCCAAGGACAGGGTATAGGTGAGCAGTTCTTC.